A selection of T cell receptor beta chains follows, all from one sample in a study of regulatory T cells in long-lasting Graves disease. TCRdb recomputed calls from the multiplex PCR reads with MiXCR, one row per CDR3 protein. The data hold 390,000 or so distinct CDR3 sequences, with approximately 12% observed a single time. These same data were also listed under a study on T cells in Graves' hyperthyroidism and ophthalmopathy.

Here the sequenced sample was peripheral blood mononuclear cells (PBMCs), taken at new diagnosis, from a patient treated with antithyroid drugs. The receptors were sampled from a woman younger than 35 with Graves disease. Each CDR3 is given with its conserved first and last residue. D genes are given only for firm matches.

v_call: TRBV27; d_call: NA; cdr3_aa: CASSFNSREQFF
v_call: TRBV7-9; d_call: TRBD2; cdr3_aa: CATPGLAGEVTYNEQFF
v_call: TRBV11-1; d_call: TRBD2; cdr3_aa: CASSMGLAYGAYEQYF
v_call: TRBV7-2; d_call: NA; cdr3_aa: CASSLVFVGGEAFF
v_call: TRBV7-2; d_call: NA; cdr3_aa: CASSLTPRGSEAFF
v_call: TRBV6-2/TRBV6-3; d_call: NA; cdr3_aa: CASSYSILDNEQFF
v_call: TRBV6-2/TRBV6-3; d_call: NA; cdr3_aa: CATTANTGELFF
v_call: TRBV6-1; d_call: TRBD2; cdr3_aa: CASRRLASETQYF
v_call: TRBV27; d_call: NA; cdr3_aa: CASSFSASLNEQFF
v_call: TRBV5-1; d_call: NA; cdr3_aa: CASSSGTSTYSEQFF
v_call: TRBV27; d_call: NA; cdr3_aa: CASSLGYSGLSYEQYF
v_call: TRBV29-1; d_call: TRBD2; cdr3_aa: CSVYWTSGEETQYF
v_call: TRBV7-9; d_call: NA; cdr3_aa: CASTMSDSYGYTF
v_call: TRBV14; d_call: NA; cdr3_aa: CASSQEGRWSGWKTQYF
v_call: TRBV3-1; d_call: TRBD2; cdr3_aa: CASMAGGLATGELFF
v_call: TRBV4-1; d_call: NA; cdr3_aa: CASSQAVQIEQYF
v_call: TRBV3-1; d_call: NA; cdr3_aa: CASSQEYTDTQYF
v_call: TRBV6-2/TRBV6-3; d_call: NA; cdr3_aa: CASSTRELLSSYNEQFF
v_call: TRBV6-1; d_call: NA; cdr3_aa: CASSHVLGPVNTEAFF
v_call: TRBV20-1; d_call: NA; cdr3_aa: CSASKKDGEYNEQFF